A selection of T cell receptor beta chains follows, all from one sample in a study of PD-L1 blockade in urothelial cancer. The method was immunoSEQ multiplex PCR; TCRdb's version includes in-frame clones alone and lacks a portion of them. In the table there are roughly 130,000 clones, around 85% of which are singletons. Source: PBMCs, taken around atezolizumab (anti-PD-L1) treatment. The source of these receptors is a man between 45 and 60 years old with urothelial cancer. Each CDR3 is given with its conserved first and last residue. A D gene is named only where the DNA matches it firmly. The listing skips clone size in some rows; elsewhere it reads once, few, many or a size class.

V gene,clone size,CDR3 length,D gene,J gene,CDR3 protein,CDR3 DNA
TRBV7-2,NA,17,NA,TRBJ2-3,CASSLVLTAGNTDTQYF,TGTGCCAGCAGCTTAGTATTAACTGCGGGGAACACAGATACGCAGTATTTT
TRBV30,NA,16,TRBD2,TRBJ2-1,CAWSVSGTSGYNEQFF,TGTGCCTGGAGTGTATCCGGGACTAGCGGGTACAATGAGCAGTTCTTC
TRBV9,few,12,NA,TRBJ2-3,CASSVEPDTQYF,TGTGCCAGCAGCGTAGAGCCAGATACGCAGTATTTT
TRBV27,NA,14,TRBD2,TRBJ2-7,CASRRLAVIGEQYF,TGTGCCAGCAGAAGACTAGCGGTTATAGGCGAGCAGTACTTC
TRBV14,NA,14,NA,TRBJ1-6,CASSHRVYNSPLHF,TGTGCCAGCAGCCACAGGGTGTATAATTCACCCCTCCACTTT
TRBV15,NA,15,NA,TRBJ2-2,CATSRGTSNTGELFF,TGTGCCACCAGCAGAGGGACATCGAACACCGGGGAGCTGTTTTTT
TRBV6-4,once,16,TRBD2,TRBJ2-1,CASSYRTSGSQNEQFF,TGTGCCAGCAGTTATCGGACTAGCGGGAGTCAGAATGAGCAGTTCTTC
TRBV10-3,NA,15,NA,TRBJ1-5,CAISEFGTPNQPQHF,TGTGCCATCAGTGAGTTTGGCACACCGAATCAGCCCCAGCATTTT
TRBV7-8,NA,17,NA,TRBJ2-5,CASSPPFVGGGGETQYF,TGTGCCAGCAGCCCCCCTTTCGTGGGGGGAGGCGGGGAGACCCAGTACTTC
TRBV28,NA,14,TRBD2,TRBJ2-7,CASFFAGGSGEQYF,TGTGCCAGCTTTTTCGCGGGAGGGAGCGGCGAGCAGTACTTC
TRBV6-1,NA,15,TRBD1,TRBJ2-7,CASRADRGLSYEQYF,TGTGCCAGCAGGGCTGACAGGGGGCTTTCCTACGAGCAGTACTTC
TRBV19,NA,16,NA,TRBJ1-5,CASRDTRSLRNQPQHF,TGTGCCAGTAGGGACACAAGGTCTCTAAGGAATCAGCCCCAGCATTTT
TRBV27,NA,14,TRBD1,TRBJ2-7,CASSSTGTGTEQYF,TGTGCCAGCAGTTCCACCGGGACAGGGACCGAGCAGTACTTC
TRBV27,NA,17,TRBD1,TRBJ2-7,CASRRQGGLGLQNEQYF,TGTGCCAGCCGAAGACAGGGGGGTTTGGGACTACAGAACGAGCAGTACTTC
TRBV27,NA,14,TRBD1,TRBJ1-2,CASRGDSANYGYTF,TGTGCCAGCAGGGGGGACAGTGCTAACTATGGCTACACCTTC
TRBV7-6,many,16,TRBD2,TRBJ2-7,CASGSLGLAGSGEQYF,TGTGCCAGCGGATCCCTGGGACTAGCGGGTTCCGGCGAGCAGTACTTC
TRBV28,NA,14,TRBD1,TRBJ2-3,CASSQGGYTDTQYF,TGTGCCAGCAGTCAAGGGGGCTACACAGATACGCAGTATTTT
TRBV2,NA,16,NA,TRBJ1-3,CASSETESNRGNTIYF,TGTGCCAGCAGTGAAACCGAGTCGAACCGTGGAAACACCATATATTTT
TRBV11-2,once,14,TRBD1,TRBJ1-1,CASSSRQGAERAFF,TGTGCCAGCAGCTCGCGACAGGGGGCGGAACGAGCTTTCTTT
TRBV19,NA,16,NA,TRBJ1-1,CASSIGEQAGRTEAFF,TGTGCCAGTAGTATAGGAGAACAGGCTGGCCGGACTGAAGCTTTCTTT
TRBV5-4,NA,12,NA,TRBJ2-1,CASSLNLKEQFF,TGTGCCAGCAGCTTGAACTTGAAGGAGCAGTTCTTC
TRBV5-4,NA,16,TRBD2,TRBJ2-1,CASSDEAGVSYNEQFF,TGTGCCAGCAGCGACGAAGCGGGAGTCTCCTACAATGAGCAGTTCTTC
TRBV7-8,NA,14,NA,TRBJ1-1,CASSLQQQSTEAFF,TGTGCCAGCAGCTTACAACAGCAGAGCACTGAAGCTTTCTTT
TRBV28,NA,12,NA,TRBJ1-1,CASSFGGRTTFF,TGTGCCAGCAGTTTCGGGGGGCGGACGACTTTCTTT
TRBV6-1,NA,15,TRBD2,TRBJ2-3,CASSVAGGPRYTQYF,TGTGCCAGCAGTGTGGCGGGAGGGCCACGGTATACGCAGTATTTT
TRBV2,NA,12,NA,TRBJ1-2,CASSGLTYGYTF,TGTGCCAGCAGTGGACTGACCTATGGCTACACCTTC
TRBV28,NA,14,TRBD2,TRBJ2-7,CASRPGGPAQEQYF,TGTGCCAGCCGGCCGGGAGGGCCTGCGCAGGAGCAGTACTTC
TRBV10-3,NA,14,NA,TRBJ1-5,CAISDESSNQPQHF,TGTGCCATCAGTGATGAGTCGAGCAATCAGCCCCAGCATTTT
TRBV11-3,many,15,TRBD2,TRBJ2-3,CASSLGTSDTDTQYF,TGTGCCAGCAGCTTAGGGACTAGCGACACAGATACGCAGTATTTT
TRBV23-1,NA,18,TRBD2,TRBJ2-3,CASGRLPGTSGRSDTQYF,TGCGCCAGCGGGCGACTACCGGGTACTAGCGGGAGGTCAGATACGCAGTATTTT
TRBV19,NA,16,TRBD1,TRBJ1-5,CASSILQGAGDQPQHF,TGTGCCAGTAGTATACTACAGGGGGCAGGGGATCAGCCCCAGCATTTT